The present T cell receptor (beta chain) was sequenced within a study of cytomegalovirus exposure and HLA in healthy donors. This CDR3 region has 13 residues. Germline values: CDR1 PRHDT, CDR2 FYEKMQ (reference sequence). V was cut by 5 bases and J by 6 bases, with 11 bases left in between. This PCR relied on a set of 60 Vbeta primers and 13 Jbeta primers. Sequenced by immunoSEQ multiplex PCR; TCRdb stores in-frame clones only, minus some. The table shows around 170,000 clones, with 70% to 80% occurring only once. This clone appeared a single time. Its antigen is unidentified. General study findings and limits: TCR beta sequences reportedly predicted most subjects' HLA-A and HLA-B alleles accurately.

The specimen sequenced was PBMCs. This chain connects TRBV13 to TRBJ2-1, with a tentative D call TRBD2 (7 bases). The sequence was collected from a man aged 18 to 29 in good health and CMV-seronegative. The CDR3: CASSPRGANEQFF. The CDR3 DNA reads TGTGCCAGCAGCCCCCGGGGGGCCAATGAGCAGTTCTTC.